The 6 T cell receptor beta chains below were found in one sample sequenced in a study of T-cell reconstitution after alpha-beta-depleted transplantation in children. Molecular barcoding with unique molecular identifiers was used for the TCRbeta library. TCRdb re-called the PCR reads through MiXCR, storing one row per CDR3 protein. Among a few hundred thousand distinct CDR3 sequences, around 13% were seen once, and the ten largest hold more than 5.5%. The specimen was PBMCs from the stem cell graft donor, collected from the stem cell graft. These receptors were obtained from a human donor who donated a stem cell graft to a child with combined immunodeficiency.

The chain employs TRBV12-3 or TRBV12-4 and TRBJ2-1, with TRBD2 matching over 12 bases. The CDR3 spans 17 residues. Losses at the gene ends were 5 bases for V and 5 bases for J; bases not matched to a gene: 10. Here the CDR3 reads CASSRSHLAGGDNEQFF. In DNA form, the CDR3 reads TGTGCCAGCAGTCGTTCGCACCTAGCGGGGGGGGACAATGAGCAGTTCTTC.

This clonotype showed up just a few times. V is TRBV27 and J is TRBJ2-3; 7 positions match TRBD1. Germline assignment: CDR1 MNHEY and CDR2 SMNVEV (reference sequence). Trimming cost V 4 bases and J 1 base; bases outside gene matches: 14. The CDR3 contains 18 residues. This CDR3 reads CASSYRTGRLTRTDTQYF. CDR3 DNA: TGTGCCAGCAGTTACAGGACAGGACGGTTAACCCGCACAGATACGCAGTATTTT.

This clonotype was recorded a few times. The chain carries TRBV24-1 and TRBJ2-7; D remains ambiguous. The germline V gene encodes CDR1 KGHDR and CDR2 SFDVKD. The ends were cut back, 4 bases at V and 2 bases at J, with 8 bases in the middle. The CDR3 totals 13 residues. CDR3 sequence: CATSDPWTYEQYF. The CDR3 region has the DNA TGTGCCACCAGTGACCCTTGGACCTACGAGCAGTACTTC.

This clonotype was detected ten times or more. This rearrangement joins TRBV20-1 to TRBJ2-3; D is unclear. Per the germline V gene, CDR1 is DFQATT and CDR2 is SNEGSKA (reference sequence). Trimming shortened V by 0 bases and J by 0 bases, and 4 bases separated the two germline ends. The CDR3 extends over 13 amino acids. The CDR3 nucleotides are TGCAGTGCTAGAGAGCCAAGCACAGATACGCAGTATTTT. It yields the protein CSAREPSTDTQYF.

This clonotype was recorded at least ten times. This rearrangement joins TRBV4-3 to TRBJ2-5; D is possibly TRBD1 (6 bases). The CDR3 consists of 15 residues. Germline V CDR1 and CDR2: LGHNA, YSLEER. Trimming removed 0 bases from V and 1 base from J, with 9 bases in between. The CDR3 sequence is CASSQDQGFQETQYF. The CDR3 region has the DNA TGCGCCAGCAGCCAAGATCAGGGGTTCCAAGAGACCCAGTACTTC.

The genes are TRBV7-2 and TRBJ1-1; 10 nucleotides agree with TRBD1. Germline CDR1 is SGHTA and CDR2 is FQGNSA. V lost 4 bases and J lost 3; bases outside the gene matches: 8. The CDR3 sequence is 16 residues long. Here the CDR3 DNA reads TGTGCCAGCAGCTGGTCGGGACAGGGGAGTTACACTGAAGCTTTCTTT. Residues: CASSWSGQGSYTEAFF.